Listed here are 28 T cell receptor beta chains from one sample, sequenced in a study of cytomegalovirus exposure and HLA in healthy donors. The PCR made use of 60 Vbeta and 13 Jbeta primers. Using immunoSEQ multiplex PCR, the repertoire was profiled, and TCRdb retains in-frame clones only, with some absent. The table includes approximately 200,000 clones, approximately 84% detected once. Sequenced material: PBMCs. The receptors come from a woman younger than 45 in good health and CMV-seropositive.

Note on this clone: The junction shows a germline mismatch at one end, possibly a read error. The V call is TRBV7-7, the J call TRBJ2-1; 8 bases fit TRBD2. CDR1 is SSHAT, CDR2 FNYEAQ, per germline (reference sequence). CDR3 length: 17 residues. CDR3 in DNA: TGTGCTAGCAGCTTAGGTATTAGCGGGGCCTCCTACAATGAGCAGTTCTTC. It specifies CASSLGISGASYNEQFF.

This clone has more than one count but fewer than ten. The chain recombines TRBV11-2 with TRBJ2-7; 7 bases line up with TRBD2. This CDR3 region has 15 residues. The V segment lost 4 bases and the J segment 0 bases; nucleotides outside the gene matches: 6. Per germline, CDR1 SGHAT and CDR2 FQNNGV. CDR3 coding DNA: TGTGCCAGCAGCTCCGGACTAGATCCCTCCTACGAGCAGTACTTC. Translated: CASSSGLDPSYEQYF.

This clone was picked up a small number of times. V and J are TRBV5-1 and TRBJ2-2; D remains unclear. The CDR3 loop spans 15 amino acids. Germline-derived CDR1 and CDR2 are SGHRS and YFSETQ. The V end lost 0 bases, the J end lost 0 bases, and 6 bases lay between the germline ends. The CDR3 here is CASSLVRSNTGELFF. The CDR3 DNA reads as TGCGCCAGCAGCTTGGTGCGTTCGAACACCGGGGAGCTGTTTTTT. Looking up the rest from reference TRBV5-1 and TRBJ2-2 gives the full variable domain: KAGVTQTPRYLIKTRGQQVTLSCSPISGHRSVSWYQQTPGQGLQFLFEYFSETQRNKGNFPGRFSGRQFSNSRSEMNVSTLELGDSALYLCASSLVRSNTGELFFGEGSRLTVL.

The sample holds a few counts of this clone. The genes are TRBV7-8 and TRBJ2-1, with TRBD1 matching 7 bases. The CDR3 covers 15 residues. The germline V gene has CDR1 SGHVS and CDR2 FQNEAQ. The trim removed 4 bases at V and 11 bases at J, leaving 14 bases unmatched. The chain's CDR3 is CASSSPDQQGIKQFF. The CDR3 DNA reads TGTGCCAGCAGCTCGCCAGACCAACAGGGGATAAAGCAGTTCTTC.

The chain carries TRBV7-8 and TRBJ2-1, with 15 bases lining up with TRBD2. The V gene end was trimmed by 5 bases and the J gene end by 5 bases; junction bases not matched to a gene: 7. Germline-derived CDR1 and CDR2 are SGHVS and FQNEAQ. This CDR3 contains 17 residues. The DNA for the CDR3 is TGTGCCAGCAGCACCTGGACTAGCGGGAGGGCCGACAATGAGCAGTTCTTC. As protein: CASSTWTSGRADNEQFF.

The rearrangement uses TRBV5-5 and TRBJ1-4, with 9 bases aligning to TRBD1. CDR1 is SGHKS, CDR2 YYEKEE, per germline (reference sequence). V was pared by 3 bases and J by 7 bases, with 13 bases of the junction left unmatched. This CDR3 has 17 residues. CDR3 region: CASSSRMADRGAEKLFF. The CDR3, as DNA: TGTGCCAGCAGCTCCCGGATGGCGGACAGGGGTGCTGAAAAACTGTTTTTT.

The chain carries TRBV27 and TRBJ2-7; 9 bases are a match to TRBD2. The CDR3 totals 13 residues. Germline trimming cut 5 bases from V and 7 bases from J; bases unmatched to any gene: 6. Germline V gives CDR1 MNHEY, CDR2 SMNVEV (reference sequence). The CDR3 sequence is CASSASGRREQYF. In DNA form, the CDR3 reads TGTGCCAGCAGTGCCAGCGGGAGGCGTGAGCAGTACTTC.

The CDR3 protein is CASSSGQGSWGTEAFF. The CDR3 DNA sequence: TGTGCCAGCAGCTCAGGACAGGGGTCATGGGGCACTGAAGCTTTCTTT. The J gene is TRBJ1-1, the V gene TRBV5-6; 9 bases line up with TRBD1. CDR3 length: 16 residues. Germline V gives CDR1 SGHDT, CDR2 YYEEEE. V shed 3 bases and J 4 bases; nucleotides not matched to a gene: 10.

V gene TRBV7-6 combines with J gene TRBJ2-7; the match to TRBD2 covers 8 bases. The CDR3 has 15 residues. The V gene end was trimmed by 5 bases and the J gene end by 2 bases; junction bases not matched to a gene: 8. Germline V gene data show CDR1 as SGHVS and CDR2 as FNYEAQ. CDR3 nucleotide sequence: TGTGCCAGCAGCACGGGTTCGGGAGGGACCTACGAGCAGTACTTC. As protein: CASSTGSGGTYEQYF.

The V and J genes are TRBV15 and TRBJ1-1, with D possibly matching TRBD1 (6 bases). CDR1 and CDR2 from the germline V gene are LNHNV and YYDKDF (reference sequence). Trimming shortened V by 0 bases and J by 3 bases, and 11 bases separated the two germline ends. The CDR3 runs to 15 residues. CDR3 protein: CATSRDRGADTEAFF. The DNA for the CDR3 is TGTGCCACCAGCAGAGATCGGGGGGCGGACACTGAAGCTTTCTTT.

The rearrangement links TRBV5-4 to TRBJ2-1; maybe TRBD2 (5 bases). The CDR3 is 15 residues long. With 4 bases removed from V and 10 bases from J, the gap between germline ends came to 21 bases. CDR1 and CDR2 from the germline V gene are SGHNT and YYREEE (reference sequence). As DNA, the CDR3 is TGTGCCAGCAGCCTAGCCCAAACAATGAGTGAGGAGCAGTTCTTC. Its translation: CASSLAQTMSEEQFF.

The V gene is TRBV18, the J gene TRBJ2-3, with 7 nucleotides matching TRBD1. This CDR3 spans 16 amino acids. The junction had 3 bases not matched to a gene; V was cut back by 0 bases and J by 0 bases. Germline CDR1 is KGHSH and CDR2 is LQKENI. CDR3 residues: CASSPPSGQSTDTQYF. CDR3 nucleotides: TGTGCCAGCTCACCACCGTCGGGACAGAGCACAGATACGCAGTATTTT.

V is TRBV4-1 and J is TRBJ2-5, with D possibly TRBD1 on 6 matching bases. Germline lookup yields CDR1 MGHRA and CDR2 YSYEKL. V was trimmed by 2 bases and J by 7 bases, leaving 11 bases between them. This CDR3 comprises 13 residues. The CDR3 nucleotides read TGCGCCAGCAGCCAATATCTAGGGGGGACCCAGTACTTC. This codes for CASSQYLGGTQYF.

The chain has TRBV7-2 and TRBJ2-7; 7 bases are shared with TRBD1. The V gene's germline CDR1 is SGHTA and CDR2 FQGNSA. The V gene end was trimmed by 2 bases and the J gene end by 3 bases; junction bases not matched to a gene: 7. The CDR3 totals 15 residues. The CDR3 coding sequence is TGTGCCAGCAGCTTAAGCACACAGGGGAGCTACGAGCAGTACTTC. Protein product: CASSLSTQGSYEQYF. Supplemented by reference TRBV7-2 and TRBJ2-7, the full variable domain reads GAGVSQSPSNKVTEKGKDVELRCDPISGHTALYWYRQSLGQGLEFLIYFQGNSAPDKSGLPSDRFSAERTGGSVSTLTIQRTQQEDSAVYLCASSLSTQGSYEQYFGPGTRLTVT.

This sequence joins TRBV11-3 and TRBJ1-2; D is undetermined. The CDR3 has 13 residues. Trimming left V 5 bases short and J 9 bases short, with 16 bases between. CDR1 is SGHNT, CDR2 YENEEA, per germline. The CDR3 DNA follows: TGTGCCAGCAGCCACCCCGGGCGGGGAAGCTACACCTTC. Translation: CASSHPGRGSYTF.

The rearrangement uses TRBV9 and TRBJ1-1; D is ambiguous. Germline values: CDR1 SGDLS, CDR2 YYNGEE. The CDR3 covers 13 residues. V was trimmed by 0 bases and J by 4 bases, leaving 7 bases between them. In DNA, the CDR3 is TGTGCCAGCAGCGTAGGGCTGGCCACTGAAGCTTTCTTT. This sequence encodes CASSVGLATEAFF.

This clone was seen more than once but under ten times. The rearrangement links TRBV5-1 to TRBJ2-4, with a weak D call TRBD1 (7 bases). Germline assignment: CDR1 SGHRS and CDR2 YFSETQ. The CDR3 contains 17 residues. V lost 4 bases and J lost 1, with 18 bases in between. Here the CDR3 DNA reads TGCGCCAGCAGCCGGACCAGGGGGGACTTGGCCAAAAACATTCAGTACTTC. Translated, it gives CASSRTRGDLAKNIQYF. Full variable domain (rest looked up from reference TRBV5-1 and TRBJ2-4): KAGVTQTPRYLIKTRGQQVTLSCSPISGHRSVSWYQQTPGQGLQFLFEYFSETQRNKGNFPGRFSGRQFSNSRSEMNVSTLELGDSALYLCASSRTRGDLAKNIQYFGAGTRLSVL.

This chain joins TRBV27 and TRBJ2-7; 8 bases are shared with TRBD1. J was trimmed by 3 bases and V by 5 bases; bases with no gene match: 9. The CDR3 spans 15 residues. From germline, CDR1 is MNHEY and CDR2 SMNVEV (reference sequence). The CDR3 reads CASSGGQVKVYEQYF. CDR3 nucleotides: TGTGCCAGCAGTGGGGGACAGGTAAAAGTCTACGAGCAGTACTTC.

The table lists this clone with a count of one. The rearrangement uses TRBV27 and TRBJ2-7, with 7 bases aligning to TRBD2. CDR3 size: 15 residues. V dropped 1 base and J dropped 0; count of bases not matched to a gene: 3. The germline CDR1 and CDR2 sequences are MNHEY and SMNVEV (reference sequence). The DNA for the CDR3 is TGTGCCAGCAGTTTATGGCGGGGGAACTCCTACGAGCAGTACTTC. Protein: CASSLWRGNSYEQYF.

This chain connects TRBV7-2 to TRBJ2-5; D perhaps matches TRBD1 (5 bases). Germline V gene sequence: CDR1 SGHTA, CDR2 FQGNSA. This CDR3 spans 14 amino acids. The germline V and J ends were trimmed by 5 bases and 3 bases, with 13 bases remaining between them. As DNA, the CDR3 is TGTGCCAGCAGCCCGACCATCAGGGAAGAGACCCAGTACTTC. It translates to CASSPTIREETQYF.

The table lists this clone with a few counts. This CDR3 is CASRRTGINYGYTF. The DNA for the CDR3 is TGTGCCAGTCGGAGGACGGGGATAAACTATGGCTACACCTTC. The gene calls are TRBV27 and TRBJ1-2, with D unclear. The CDR3 runs to 14 residues. The V gene's germline CDR1 is MNHEY and CDR2 SMNVEV (reference sequence). Trimming cost V 9 bases and J 2 bases, with 16 bases left between them.

The V call is TRBV6-5, the J call TRBJ1-2; a weak D match, TRBD1 (6 bases). The V end lost 8 bases, the J end lost 8 bases, and 21 bases lay between the germline ends. This CDR3 is 14 amino acids long. Germline V gives CDR1 MNHEY, CDR2 SVGAGI. CDR3 sequence: CASHGPGGQGGYTF. The CDR3, as DNA: TGTGCCAGCCACGGACCGGGGGGCCAAGGGGGCTACACCTTC.

This sequence joins TRBV18 and TRBJ2-3, with D possibly TRBD1 on 6 matching bases. The ends were cut back, 2 bases at V and 3 bases at J, with 9 bases in the middle. The length of the CDR3 is 14 residues. Germline values: CDR1 KGHSH, CDR2 LQKENI. The CDR3 sequence is CASSPWQGTDTQYF. The CDR3 DNA follows: TGTGCCAGCTCACCATGGCAGGGGACAGATACGCAGTATTTT.

The CDR3 DNA sequence: TGCGCCAGCAGTGAGACAGGGGTCTCCTACAATGAGCAGTTCTTC. Protein product: CASSETGVSYNEQFF. The V gene is TRBV10-1, the J gene TRBJ2-1, with 7 bases lining up with TRBD1. The V gene end was trimmed by 2 bases and the J gene end by 0 bases; junction bases not matched to a gene: 1. Per the germline V gene, CDR1 is WNHNN and CDR2 is SYGVQD (reference sequence). The CDR3 is 15 residues long.

The V and J genes are TRBV7-3 and TRBJ1-2; a weak D match, TRBD1 (5 bases). The V gene lost 5 bases and the J gene lost 10 bases, with 17 bases spanning the gap. The CDR3 is made up of 13 amino acids. Germline-derived CDR1 and CDR2 are SGHTA and FQGTGA. The CDR3 reads CASSRYNIGAYTF. The CDR3 DNA follows: TGTGCCAGCAGCAGATACAACATTGGGGCCTACACCTTC.

V gene TRBV6-6 combines with J gene TRBJ1-2, with D perhaps TRBD1 (5 bases). CDR3 length equals 14 residues. The V gene lost 0 bases and the J gene lost 5 bases, with 10 bases spanning the gap. CDR1 is MNHNY, CDR2 SVGAGI, per germline (reference sequence). As DNA, the CDR3 is TGTGCCAGCAGTTACTCCTCAGGGTGGTATGGCTACACCTTC. Its protein product is CASSYSSGWYGYTF.

The chain links TRBV6-5 to TRBJ1-6, with TRBD1 matching 8 bases. Germline lookup yields CDR1 MNHEY and CDR2 SVGAGI. The CDR3 totals 15 residues. V lost 5 bases to trimming and J lost 2 bases; unmatched junction nucleotides: 2. CDR3 region: CASSRQGPYNSPLHF. The DNA of the CDR3 is TGTGCCAGCAGTAGACAGGGGCCCTATAATTCACCCCTCCACTTT.

The CDR3 loop is CASSFQTGKYEQYF. DNA of the CDR3: TGCGCCAGCAGCTTTCAGACAGGGAAATACGAGCAGTACTTC. The rearrangement links TRBV5-1 to TRBJ2-7, with 7 bases aligning to TRBD1. This CDR3 comprises 14 residues. The V gene's germline CDR1 is SGHRS and CDR2 YFSETQ. The J segment lost 4 bases and the V segment lost 2 bases, leaving 6 bases of the junction unmatched.